The clone carrying this TCR beta chain was seen only a few times. This specimen belongs to a study of T cells after yellow fever vaccination. Findings of the study overall: The secondary response peaked faster, at day 5 versus 15, but was weaker. The booster saw the reappearance of most primary-vaccination clones (approximately 97% CD4, about 88% CD8). A limited proportion of clonotypes was detected within both the CD4 and CD8 compartments.

Template-switching 5'RACE yielded the TCR cDNA; a universal primer site and UMIs were added in the process. TCRdb re-derived calls from the 5' RACE reads in MiXCR, one entry per CDR3 protein. Of some 100,000 distinct CDR3 sequences listed, 8% to 10% were seen once; the top ten hold 16%. V lost 6 bases and J lost 1, with 12 bases in between. The CDR3 is 14 residues long. Germline CDR1 reads SGHVS; CDR2 reads FNYEAQ. Material: CD8+ T cells not binding an NS4B(214-222) dextramer, sorted from PBMCs, obtained approximately 15 days after the first yellow fever vaccination. The gene calls are TRBV7-6 and TRBJ2-5; tentatively, D is TRBD1 or TRBD2 (5 bases each). The receptor comes from a man aged 18 to 35 who received the YFV17D yellow fever vaccine. The CDR3 loop reads CASSFSGTQETQYF. The CDR3 nucleotides read TGTGCCAGCAGTTTCTCCGGGACCCAAGAGACCCAGTACTTC. Looking up the rest from reference TRBV7-6 and TRBJ2-5 gives the full variable domain: GAGVSQSPRYKVTKRGQDVALRCDPISGHVSLYWYRQALGQGPEFLTYFNYEAQQDKSGLPNDRFSAERPEGSISTLTIQRTEQRDSAMYRCASSFSGTQETQYFGPGTRLLVL.